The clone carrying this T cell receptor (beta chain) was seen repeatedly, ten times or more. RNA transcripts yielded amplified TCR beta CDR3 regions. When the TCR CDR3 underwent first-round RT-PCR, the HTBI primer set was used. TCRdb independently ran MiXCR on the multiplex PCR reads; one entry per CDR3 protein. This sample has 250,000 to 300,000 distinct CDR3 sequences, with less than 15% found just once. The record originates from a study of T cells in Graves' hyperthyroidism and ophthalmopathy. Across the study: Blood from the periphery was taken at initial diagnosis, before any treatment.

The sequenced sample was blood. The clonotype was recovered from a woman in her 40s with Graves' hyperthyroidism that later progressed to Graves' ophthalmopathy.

This chain's CDR3 is CAWSVMWSTGDQPQHF. CDR3 DNA sequence: TGTGCCTGGAGTGTAATGTGGTCGACTGGTGATCAGCCCCAGCATTTT. The chain joins TRBV30 to TRBJ1-5; D remains unclear. The CDR3 is made up of 16 amino acids. V lost 0 bases and J 5 bases, leaving 17 bases between the germline ends. Germline lookup yields CDR1 GTSNPN and CDR2 SVGIG (reference sequence).